A selection of T cell receptor beta chains follows, all from one sample in a study of OX40 agonist ivuxolimab in advanced cancers. Profiled with immunoSEQ multiplex PCR; TCRdb holds only in-frame clones, not every one. The table has around 70,000 clones, about 86% seen once; the top ten hold 2.5% to 3%. Sequencing used CD4+ or CD8+ T cells sorted from blood, obtained in a trial of the OX40 agonist ivuxolimab. All receptors derive from an adult with an advanced solid tumor such as melanoma, head and neck, liver or kidney cancer. CDR3s include the opening cysteine and the closing phenylalanine or tryptophan. A D gene is named only where the DNA matches it firmly. Clone size, where shown, is once, few, many, or a class for clones that have expanded.

d_call,j_call,clone_size,v_call,cdr3_aa,cdr3_nt
-,TRBJ1-3,-,TRBV4-1,CASSQDWGGTGNTIYF,TGCGCCAGCAGCCAAGATTGGGGGGGAACTGGAAACACCATATATTTT
TRBD2,TRBJ2-2,once,TRBV6-4,CASRQLAGGTGELFF,TGTGCCAGCAGACAACTAGCGGGGGGCACCGGGGAGCTGTTTTTT
-,TRBJ2-3,-,TRBV4-2,CASSRGGGSATDTQYF,TGTGCCAGCAGCCGAGGGGGCGGGAGTGCGACAGATACGCAGTATTTT
TRBD1,TRBJ1-6,-,TRBV13,CASSPGLRQGAKKSPLHF,TGTGCCAGCAGCCCGGGGTTAAGACAGGGGGCGAAGAAATCACCCCTCCACTTT
-,TRBJ2-6,once,TRBV29-1,CSVESGPGANVLTF,TGCAGCGTTGAGTCAGGACCTGGGGCCAACGTCCTGACTTTC
-,TRBJ2-5,-,TRBV9,CASSVGVQGRETQYF,TGTGCCAGCAGCGTAGGCGTACAGGGTCGGGAGACCCAGTACTTC
TRBD1,TRBJ2-7,-,TRBV10-3,CAIRRQGADEQYF,TGTGCCATCAGGCGACAGGGGGCGGACGAGCAGTACTTC
TRBD1,TRBJ2-1,-,TRBV6-1,CASSENRGVNEQFF,TGTGCCAGCAGTGAAAACAGGGGGGTTAATGAGCAGTTCTTC
-,TRBJ2-1,-,TRBV7-3,CASSLSGGSYNEQFF,TGTGCCAGCAGCTTAAGTGGAGGATCCTACAATGAGCAGTTCTTC
-,TRBJ1-2,-,TRBV5-4,CASKLKGNYGYTF,TGTGCCAGCAAACTTAAAGGGAACTACGGCTACACCTTC
TRBD1,TRBJ1-1,-,TRBV7-6,CASSGRDRHNTEAFF,TGTGCCAGCAGCGGAAGGGACAGACACAACACTGAAGCTTTCTTT
TRBD1,TRBJ1-6,-,TRBV5-1,CASSLPGQGNSPLHF,TGCGCCAGCAGCTTACCGGGACAGGGTAATTCACCCCTCCACTTT
-,TRBJ1-4,-,TRBV11-2,CASSHVRFGEKLFF,TGTGCCAGCAGCCACGTTAGGTTCGGAGAAAAACTGTTTTTT
-,TRBJ1-1,-,TRBV11-2,CASSFESPNTEAFF,TGTGCCAGCAGCTTCGAGAGCCCGAACACTGAAGCTTTCTTT
TRBD1,TRBJ1-1,-,TRBV6-6,CASSKGQFFTEAFF,TGTGCCAGCAGTAAGGGACAGTTTTTCACTGAAGCTTTCTTT
-,TRBJ1-5,-,TRBV30,CAWTPGRVIGQPQHF,TGTGCCTGGACTCCGGGCAGGGTAATCGGTCAGCCCCAGCATTTT
TRBD1,TRBJ1-2,-,TRBV19,CASRPGQGIYGYTF,TGTGCCAGTAGACCGGGACAGGGGATCTATGGCTACACCTTC
-,TRBJ1-2,once,TRBV14,CASSQERDNGGYTF,TGTGCCAGCAGCCAAGAGCGGGACAACGGAGGCTACACCTTC
-,TRBJ1-5,-,TRBV7-9,CASSLQGFQPQHF,TGTGCCAGCAGCTTACAGGGCTTCCAGCCCCAGCATTTT
-,TRBJ2-5,-,TRBV2,CASSEETGSGETQYF,TGTGCCAGCAGTGAAGAGACGGGGTCCGGGGAGACCCAGTACTTC
-,TRBJ1-6,-,TRBV4-2,CASSQGVGGYNSPLHF,TGTGCCAGCAGCCAAGGCGTGGGGGGCTATAATTCACCCCTCCACTTT
-,TRBJ2-7,-,TRBV5-8,CASSLRVQEYEQYF,TGTGCCAGCAGCTTAAGGGTTCAGGAGTACGAGCAGTACTTC
-,TRBJ1-1,once,TRBV7-9,CASSSQSLTGAFF,TGTGCCAGCAGCTCCCAGTCCTTAACGGGAGCTTTCTTT
-,TRBJ1-6,-,TRBV5-4,CASSVKQGNSPLHF,TGTGCCAGCAGCGTGAAGCAGGGCAATTCACCCCTCCACTTT
-,TRBJ2-5,once,TRBV7-9,CASSLTGDMEGETQYF,TGTGCCAGCAGCCTAACGGGGGATATGGAGGGGGAGACCCAGTACTTC
-,TRBJ2-2,-,TRBV11-2,CASGRPGLDTGELFF,TGTGCCAGCGGCAGACCGGGACTCGATACCGGGGAGCTGTTTTTT
-,TRBJ2-3,-,TRBV5-1,CASSLGGASTDTQYF,TGCGCCAGCAGCTTGGGGGGGGCGAGTACAGATACGCAGTATTTT
TRBD1,TRBJ2-3,-,TRBV27,CASSLTGQQSTDTQYF,TGTGCCAGCAGTCTAACGGGACAGCAGAGCACAGATACGCAGTATTTT
-,TRBJ2-2,once,TRBV7-9,CASSDPRETLNTGELFF,TGTGCCAGCAGTGACCCGAGGGAGACCCTGAACACCGGGGAGCTGTTTTTT
TRBD2,TRBJ2-1,-,TRBV12-5,CASGLVLGTTNNEQFF,TGTGCTAGTGGTTTGGTACTGGGGACTACCAACAATGAGCAGTTCTTC
TRBD1,TRBJ2-3,-,TRBV6-1,CASRGTATTDTQYF,TGTGCCAGCAGGGGGACAGCGACCACAGATACGCAGTATTTT
-,TRBJ2-1,-,TRBV19,CASSIDSGPTTYNEQFF,TGTGCCAGTAGTATAGATTCGGGCCCTACCACCTACAATGAGCAGTTCTTC
-,TRBJ2-7,-,TRBV19,CASIIRPSHPRSYEQYF,TGTGCCAGTATCATCCGACCCTCCCACCCCCGCTCCTACGAGCAGTACTTC
-,TRBJ1-4,-,TRBV29-1,CSVARPGTNEKLFF,TGCAGCGTTGCCCGTCCGGGAACTAATGAAAAACTGTTTTTT
TRBD2,TRBJ2-3,-,TRBV28,CASRTSGRDTQYF,TGTGCCAGCAGGACTAGCGGGAGGGATACGCAGTATTTT
TRBD1,TRBJ2-6,-,TRBV7-8,CASSQLLQGSGANVLTF,TGTGCCAGCAGCCAGCTACTACAGGGGTCTGGGGCCAACGTCCTGACTTTC
TRBD1,TRBJ2-2,-,TRBV10-3,CAIRGQGANTGELFF,TGTGCCATCAGGGGACAGGGGGCGAACACCGGGGAGCTGTTTTTT
TRBD2,TRBJ2-1,once,TRBV6-1,CASRIAGAQGNEQFF,TGTGCCAGCAGAATAGCGGGGGCCCAGGGCAATGAGCAGTTCTTC
TRBD2,TRBJ2-3,once,TRBV29-1,CSAPSGGGTDTQYF,TGCAGCGCACCTTCGGGGGGAGGCACAGATACGCAGTATTTT
TRBD1,TRBJ1-2,-,TRBV5-1,CASSSTGQGGGYTF,TGCGCCAGCAGCTCTACGGGGCAGGGGGGAGGCTACACCTTC
-,TRBJ2-7,-,TRBV6-5,CASSLSVGSSYEQYF,TGTGCCAGCAGCTTATCGGTAGGGAGCTCCTACGAGCAGTACTTC
-,TRBJ2-1,-,TRBV7-9,CASSSSYGEQFF,TGTGCCAGCAGCTCCTCATATGGGGAGCAGTTCTTC
-,TRBJ1-4,-,TRBV7-8,CASSSDIRGRNEKLFF,TGTGCCAGCAGCTCCGATATCCGGGGCCGTAATGAAAAACTGTTTTTT
-,TRBJ2-7,-,TRBV7-9,CASSSGPRAYEQYF,TGTGCCAGCAGCTCCGGACCTAGGGCCTACGAGCAGTACTTC
TRBD1,TRBJ1-1,-,TRBV6-1,CASSEPGGFITEAFF,TGTGCCAGCAGTGAACCAGGGGGCTTCATAACTGAAGCTTTCTTT
-,TRBJ1-1,-,TRBV6-6,CASSVGGEAFF,TGTGCCAGCAGTGTAGGGGGTGAAGCTTTCTTT
-,TRBJ2-7,-,TRBV6-6,CASSSTGKTYEQYF,TGTGCCAGCAGTTCAACGGGCAAAACCTACGAGCAGTACTTC
TRBD1,TRBJ1-2,-,TRBV6-5,CASNLDRDYGYTF,TGTGCCAGCAACTTGGACAGGGACTATGGCTACACCTTC